A single sample is the source of the 3 T cell receptor beta chains below, sequenced in a study of shared clonotypes between healthy human individuals. Data came from immunoSEQ multiplex PCR; TCRdb stores just in-frame clones and leaves some out. The table includes some 630,000 clones, approximately 75% detected once. Sequenced: memory CD4+ T cells sorted from blood. As to subset: CD45RA-negative fraction. All receptors derive from a woman aged 30 to 39 in good health.

The chain is built from TRBV5-1 and TRBJ2-7, with 13 bases that match TRBD2. Germline CDR1 SGHRS, CDR2 YFSETQ. J lost 3 bases, V lost 4 bases, and 4 bases had no gene match. This CDR3 is built from 15 residues. The CDR3 sequence: CASSTGLAGDYEQYF. As DNA, the CDR3 is TGCGCCAGCAGCACAGGACTAGCGGGAGACTACGAGCAGTACTTC.

The J gene is TRBJ2-5, the V gene TRBV18; 7 bases match TRBD1. The CDR3 is 15 residues long. Trimming took 3 bases from V and 5 from J; bases not matched to a gene: 9. From germline, CDR1 is KGHSH and CDR2 LQKENI. CDR3 in amino acids: CASSPPDRFRETQYF. For the CDR3, the DNA is TGTGCCAGCTCACCTCCGGACAGGTTTCGGGAGACCCAGTACTTC.

The chain is built from TRBV28 and TRBJ2-2; the match to TRBD2 covers 11 bases. The CDR3 is 16 residues long. The V and J ends lost 5 bases and 9 bases, in that order; junction bases with no gene match: 11. CDR1 and CDR2 from the germline V gene are MDHEN and SYDVKM. The CDR3 sequence: CASSRPLAGVRRELFF. DNA of the CDR3: TGTGCCAGCAGTCGCCCACTAGCGGGAGTTCGCCGGGAGCTGTTTTTT.